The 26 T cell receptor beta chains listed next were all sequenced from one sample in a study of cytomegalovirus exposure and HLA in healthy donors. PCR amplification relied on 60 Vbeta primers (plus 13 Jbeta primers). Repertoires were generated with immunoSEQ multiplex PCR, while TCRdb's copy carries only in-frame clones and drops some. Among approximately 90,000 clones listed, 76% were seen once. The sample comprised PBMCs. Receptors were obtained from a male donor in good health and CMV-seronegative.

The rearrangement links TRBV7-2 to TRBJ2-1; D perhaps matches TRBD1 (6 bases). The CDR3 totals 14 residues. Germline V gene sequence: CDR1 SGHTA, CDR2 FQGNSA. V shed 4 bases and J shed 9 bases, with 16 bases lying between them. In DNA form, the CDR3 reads TGTGCCAGCAGCTCGATAATACAGGGTTCTGAGCAGTTCTTC. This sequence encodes CASSSIIQGSEQFF.

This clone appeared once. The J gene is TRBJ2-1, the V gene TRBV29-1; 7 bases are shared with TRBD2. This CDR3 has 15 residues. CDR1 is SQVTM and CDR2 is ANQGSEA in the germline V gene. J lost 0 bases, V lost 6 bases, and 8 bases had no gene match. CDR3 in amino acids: CSVGGGSSSYNEQFF. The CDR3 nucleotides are TGCAGCGTGGGGGGGGGTTCGAGCTCCTACAATGAGCAGTTCTTC.

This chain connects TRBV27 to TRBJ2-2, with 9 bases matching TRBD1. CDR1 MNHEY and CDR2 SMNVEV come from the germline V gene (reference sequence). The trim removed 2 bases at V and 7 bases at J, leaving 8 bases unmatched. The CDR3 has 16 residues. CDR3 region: CASSLTGTGRIGELFF. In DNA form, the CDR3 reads TGTGCCAGCAGTTTAACAGGGACAGGGAGGATCGGGGAGCTGTTTTTT.

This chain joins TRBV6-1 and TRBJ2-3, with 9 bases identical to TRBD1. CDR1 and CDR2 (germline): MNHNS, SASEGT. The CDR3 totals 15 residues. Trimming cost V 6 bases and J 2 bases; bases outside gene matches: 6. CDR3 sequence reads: CASSETGGITDTQYF. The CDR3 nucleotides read TGTGCCAGCAGCGAGACAGGGGGGATCACAGATACGCAGTATTTT.

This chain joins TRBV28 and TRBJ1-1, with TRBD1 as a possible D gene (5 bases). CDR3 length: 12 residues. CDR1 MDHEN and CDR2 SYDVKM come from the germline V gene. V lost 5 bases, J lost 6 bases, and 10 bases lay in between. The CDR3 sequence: CASSGHTPEAFF. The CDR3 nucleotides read TGTGCCAGCAGTGGACATACCCCTGAAGCTTTCTTT.

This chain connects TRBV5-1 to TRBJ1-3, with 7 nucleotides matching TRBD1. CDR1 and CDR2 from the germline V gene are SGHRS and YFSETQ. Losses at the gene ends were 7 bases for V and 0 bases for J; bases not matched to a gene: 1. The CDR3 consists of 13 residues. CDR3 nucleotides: TGCGCCAGCGGGGACAGCTCTGGAAACACCATATATTTT. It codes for CASGDSSGNTIYF.

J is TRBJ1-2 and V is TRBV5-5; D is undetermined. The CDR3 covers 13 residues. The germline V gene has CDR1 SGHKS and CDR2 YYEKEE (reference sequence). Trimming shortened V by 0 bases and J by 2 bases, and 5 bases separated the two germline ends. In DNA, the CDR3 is TGTGCCAGCAGCTTGGTGGCCAACTATGGCTACACCTTC. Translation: CASSLVANYGYTF.

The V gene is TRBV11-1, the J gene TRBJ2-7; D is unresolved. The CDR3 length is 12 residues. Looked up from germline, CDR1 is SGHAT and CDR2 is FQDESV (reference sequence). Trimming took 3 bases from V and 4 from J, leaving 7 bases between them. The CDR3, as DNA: TGTGCCAGCAGCTTCCGACTTTACGAGCAGTACTTC. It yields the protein CASSFRLYEQYF.

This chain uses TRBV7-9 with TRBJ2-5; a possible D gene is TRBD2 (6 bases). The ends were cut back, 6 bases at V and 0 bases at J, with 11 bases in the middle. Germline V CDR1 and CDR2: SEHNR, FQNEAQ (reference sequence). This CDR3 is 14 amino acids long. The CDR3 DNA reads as TGTGCCAGCAGGTTGTGGGGGGACCAAGAGACCCAGTACTTC. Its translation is CASRLWGDQETQYF.

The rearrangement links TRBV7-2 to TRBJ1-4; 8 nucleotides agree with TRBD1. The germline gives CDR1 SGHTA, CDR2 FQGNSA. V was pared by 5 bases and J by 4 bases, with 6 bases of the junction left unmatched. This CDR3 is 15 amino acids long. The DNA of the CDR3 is TGTGCCAGCAGCCAACAGGGGGTTGTTAATGAAAAACTGTTTTTT. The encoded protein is CASSQQGVVNEKLFF.

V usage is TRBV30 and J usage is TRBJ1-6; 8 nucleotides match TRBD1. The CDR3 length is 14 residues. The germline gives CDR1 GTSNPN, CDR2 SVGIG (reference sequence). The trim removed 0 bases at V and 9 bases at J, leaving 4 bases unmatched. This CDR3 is CAWSVTGGGSPLHF. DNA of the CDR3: TGTGCCTGGAGTGTAACAGGGGGGGGTTCACCCCTCCACTTT. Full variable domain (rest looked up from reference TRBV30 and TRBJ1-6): SQTIHQWPATLVQPVGSPLSLECTVEGTSNPNLYWYRQAAGRGLQLLFYSVGIGQISSEVPQNLSASRPQDRQFILSSKKLLLSDSGFYLCAWSVTGGGSPLHFGNGTRLTVT.

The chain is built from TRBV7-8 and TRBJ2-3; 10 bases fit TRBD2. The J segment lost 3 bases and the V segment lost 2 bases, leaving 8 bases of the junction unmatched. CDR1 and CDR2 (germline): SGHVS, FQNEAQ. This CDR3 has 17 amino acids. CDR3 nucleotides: TGTGCCAGCAGCTTAAGTACGAGCGGGAGGGGGACAGATACGCAGTATTTT. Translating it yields CASSLSTSGRGTDTQYF.

CDR3 residues: CASSLGATGASYEQYF. The CDR3, as DNA: TGCGCCAGCAGCTTGGGCGCGACAGGCGCCTCGTACGAGCAGTACTTC. This chain links TRBV5-1 with TRBJ2-7; a possible D gene is TRBD1 (6 bases). CDR1 and CDR2 from the germline V gene are SGHRS and YFSETQ. This CDR3 is 16 amino acids long. Trimming took off 0 bases at V and 4 bases at J, with 17 bases between the two ends.

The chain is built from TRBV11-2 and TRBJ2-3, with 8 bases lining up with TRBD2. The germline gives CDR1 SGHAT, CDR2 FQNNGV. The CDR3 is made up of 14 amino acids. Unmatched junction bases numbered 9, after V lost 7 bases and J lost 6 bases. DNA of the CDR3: TGTGCCAGCACCTCAGCGGGAGCCTCGGATACGCAGTATTTT. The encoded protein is CASTSAGASDTQYF. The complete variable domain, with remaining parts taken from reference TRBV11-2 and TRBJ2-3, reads EAGVAQSPRYKIIEKRQSVAFWCNPISGHATLYWYQQILGQGPKLLIQFQNNGVVDDSQLPKDRFSAERLKGVDSTLKIQPAKLEDSAVYLCASTSAGASDTQYFGPGTRLTVL.

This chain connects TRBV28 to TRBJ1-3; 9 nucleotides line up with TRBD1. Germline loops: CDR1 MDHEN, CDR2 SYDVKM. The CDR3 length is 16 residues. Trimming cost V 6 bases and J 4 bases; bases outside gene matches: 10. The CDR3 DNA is TGTGCCAGCAGGGCCGGGACAGGGCTAGGGGGAAACACCATATATTTT. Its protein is CASRAGTGLGGNTIYF.

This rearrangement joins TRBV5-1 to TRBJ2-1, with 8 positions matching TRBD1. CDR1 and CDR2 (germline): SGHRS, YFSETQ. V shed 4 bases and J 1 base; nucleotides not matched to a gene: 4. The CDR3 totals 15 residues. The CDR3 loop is CASSPGQGSYNEQFF. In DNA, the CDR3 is TGCGCCAGCAGCCCCGGACAGGGTTCCTACAATGAGCAGTTCTTC.

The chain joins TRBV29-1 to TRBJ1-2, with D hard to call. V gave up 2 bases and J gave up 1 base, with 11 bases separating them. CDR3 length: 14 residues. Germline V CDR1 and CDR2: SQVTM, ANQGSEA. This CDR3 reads CSVEPSDFNYGYTF. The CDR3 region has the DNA TGCAGCGTTGAACCGTCAGACTTTAACTATGGCTACACCTTC. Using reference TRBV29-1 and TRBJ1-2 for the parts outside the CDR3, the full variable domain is SAVISQKPSRDICQRGTSLTIQCQVDSQVTMMFWYRQQPGQSLTLIATANQGSEATYESGFVIDKFPISRPNLTFSTLTVSNMSPEDSSIYLCSVEPSDFNYGYTFGSGTRLTVV.

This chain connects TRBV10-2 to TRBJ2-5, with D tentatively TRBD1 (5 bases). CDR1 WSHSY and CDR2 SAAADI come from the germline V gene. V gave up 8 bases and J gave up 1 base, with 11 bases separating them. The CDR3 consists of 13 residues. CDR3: CASHTDTQETQYF. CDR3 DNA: TGCGCCAGCCACACGGACACCCAAGAGACCCAGTACTTC.

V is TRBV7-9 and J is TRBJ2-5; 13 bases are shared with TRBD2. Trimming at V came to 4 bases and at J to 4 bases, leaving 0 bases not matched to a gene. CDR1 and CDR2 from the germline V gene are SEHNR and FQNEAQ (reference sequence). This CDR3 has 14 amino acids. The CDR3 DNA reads TGTGCCAGCAGCTGGACTAGCGGGGGAGAGACCCAGTACTTC. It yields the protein CASSWTSGGETQYF.

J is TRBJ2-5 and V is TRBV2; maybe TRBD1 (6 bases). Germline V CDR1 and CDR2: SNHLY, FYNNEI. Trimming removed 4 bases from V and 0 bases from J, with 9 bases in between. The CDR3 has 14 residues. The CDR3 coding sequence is TGTGCCAGCAGTGTTGACAGGAACCAAGAGACCCAGTACTTC. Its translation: CASSVDRNQETQYF.

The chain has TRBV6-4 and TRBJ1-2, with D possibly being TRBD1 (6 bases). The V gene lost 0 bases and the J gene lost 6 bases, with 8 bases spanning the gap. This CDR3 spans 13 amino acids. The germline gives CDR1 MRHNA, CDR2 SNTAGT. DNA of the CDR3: TGTGCCAGCAGTGACTCGAACAGGGATGGCTACACCTTC. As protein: CASSDSNRDGYTF.

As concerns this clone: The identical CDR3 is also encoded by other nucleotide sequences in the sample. The CDR3 is CASSPTGGSGNTIYF. The CDR3 bases are TGTGCCAGCAGCCCCACGGGAGGATCTGGAAACACCATATATTTT. The chain is built from TRBV7-2 and TRBJ1-3; no reliable D call. Germline V gives CDR1 SGHTA, CDR2 FQGNSA. V shed 5 bases and J shed 1 base, with 12 bases lying between them. There are 15 residues in the CDR3.

DNA for the CDR3: TGTGCCAGCAATCGGGCCGCGGGCGCCTCCTACGAGCAGTACTTC. Encoded protein: CASNRAAGASYEQYF. The chain employs TRBV28 and TRBJ2-7, with TRBD2 as a possible D gene (5 bases). CDR3 length: 15 amino acids. With 7 bases removed from V and 0 bases from J, the gap between germline ends came to 16 bases. The V gene's germline CDR1 is MDHEN and CDR2 SYDVKM.

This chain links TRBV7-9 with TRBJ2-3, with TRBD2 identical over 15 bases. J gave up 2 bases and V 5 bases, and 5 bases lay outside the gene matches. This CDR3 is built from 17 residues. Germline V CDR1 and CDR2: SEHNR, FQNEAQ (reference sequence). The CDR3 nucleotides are TGTGCCAGCAGCCGGGGACTAGCGGGGGGATTCACAGATACGCAGTATTTT. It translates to CASSRGLAGGFTDTQYF.

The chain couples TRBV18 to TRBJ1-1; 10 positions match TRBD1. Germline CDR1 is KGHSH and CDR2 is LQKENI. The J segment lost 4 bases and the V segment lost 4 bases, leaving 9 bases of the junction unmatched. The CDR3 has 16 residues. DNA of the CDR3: TGTGCCAGCTCACTCGAACCCGGGACAGGGGTCACTGAAGCTTTCTTT. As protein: CASSLEPGTGVTEAFF. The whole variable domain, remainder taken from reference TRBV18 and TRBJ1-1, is NAGVMQNPRHLVRRRGQEARLRCSPMKGHSHVYWYRQLPEEGLKFMVYLQKENIIDESGMPKERFSAEFPKEGPSILRIQQVVRGDSAAYFCASSLEPGTGVTEAFFGQGTRLTVV.

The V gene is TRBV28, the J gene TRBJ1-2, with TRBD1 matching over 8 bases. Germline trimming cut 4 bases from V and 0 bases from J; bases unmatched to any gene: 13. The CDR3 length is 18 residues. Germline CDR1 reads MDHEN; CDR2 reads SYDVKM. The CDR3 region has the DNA TGTGCCAGCAGTTCCCCGACAGGGGCCGGGGGGTCTAACTATGGCTACACCTTC. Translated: CASSSPTGAGGSNYGYTF.